The rows below give T cell receptor beta chains drawn from one sample of a study of cytomegalovirus exposure and HLA in healthy donors. Sequencing used immunoSEQ multiplex PCR; TCRdb keeps in-frame clones, though not all of them. This sample has approximately 140,000 clones; 73% occur once, and the top ten carry approximately 14%. Sequencing was done on a sample of PBMCs. Receptor source: a human donor in good health. Each CDR3 is given with its conserved first and last residue. The order of the fields is clone size, D gene, J gene, V gene, CDR3 DNA, CDR3 protein. A D gene is named only where the DNA matches it firmly. Some rows mark clone size as missing; the rest say once, few, many or name a class of expanded clone.

size: -; D: TRBD1; J: TRBJ2-5; V: TRBV18; DNA: TGTGCCAGCTCACCTCCGGGACAGGGGGCTTCGGAGACCCAGTACTTC; CDR3: CASSPPGQGASETQYF
size: once; D: -; J: TRBJ2-1; V: TRBV19; DNA: TGTGCCAGTAGTATAGCCCACATCCTGTCCTACAATGAGCAGTTCTTC; CDR3: CASSIAHILSYNEQFF
size: -; D: -; J: TRBJ1-1; V: TRBV7-9; DNA: TGTGCCAGCAGCCTACGGGCGGCGGGGGTCACTGAAGCTTTCTTT; CDR3: CASSLRAAGVTEAFF
size: -; D: TRBD1; J: TRBJ2-5; V: TRBV5-4; DNA: TGTGCCAGCAGCTTGGGACAGGGGCCCCAAGAGACCCAGTACTTC; CDR3: CASSLGQGPQETQYF
size: -; D: TRBD1; J: TRBJ1-2; V: TRBV19; DNA: TGTGCCAGTAGTATGGGGGACAGGCTTAACTATGGCTACACCTTC; CDR3: CASSMGDRLNYGYTF
size: -; D: -; J: TRBJ1-2; V: TRBV5-4; DNA: TGTGCCAGCAGCGAGGGGAGGGGCTCTTATGGCTACACCTTC; CDR3: CASSEGRGSYGYTF
size: -; D: -; J: TRBJ2-6; V: TRBV7-8; DNA: TGTGCCAGCAGGCAGGAAGTCTCTGGGGCCAACGTCCTGACTTTC; CDR3: CASRQEVSGANVLTF
size: -; D: TRBD1; J: TRBJ2-4; V: TRBV5-1; DNA: TGCGCCAGCAGCAGGGACAGGGAGATTCAGTACTTC; CDR3: CASSRDREIQYF
size: -; D: -; J: TRBJ2-7; V: TRBV5-1; DNA: TGCGCCAGCAGCGGGGTAGCGGCCCCCTACGAGCAGTACTTC; CDR3: CASSGVAAPYEQYF
size: few; D: -; J: TRBJ2-7; V: TRBV5-1; DNA: TGCGCCAGCAGCTTGGCCGGTCAGGCCAACGAGCAGTACTTC; CDR3: CASSLAGQANEQYF
size: -; D: TRBD1; J: TRBJ2-5; V: TRBV16; DNA: TGTGCCAGCAGCCGCCGACAGGGATCCGGAGAGACCCAGTACTTC; CDR3: CASSRRQGSGETQYF
size: -; D: TRBD2; J: TRBJ2-1; V: TRBV2; DNA: TGTGCCAGCAGAGTTTTTCTACTAGCGGGAAGGTACAATGAGCAGTTCTTC; CDR3: CASRVFLLAGRYNEQFF
size: once; D: -; J: TRBJ2-5; V: TRBV6-6; DNA: TGTGCCAGCAGTATAATACAGGGGGCGGGAGGGACCCAGTACTTC; CDR3: CASSIIQGAGGTQYF
size: -; D: TRBD2; J: TRBJ2-1; V: TRBV27; DNA: TGTGCGTCCTCGCGGGGGGATACCTACAATGAGCAGTTCTTC; CDR3: CASSRGDTYNEQFF
size: -; D: -; J: TRBJ1-2; V: TRBV5-4; DNA: TGTGCCAGCAGCTTGGTAGGGGCGGATCGGGGCTACACCTTC; CDR3: CASSLVGADRGYTF
size: -; D: TRBD1; J: TRBJ1-2; V: TRBV6-5; DNA: TGTGCCAGCAGTTACGGGGGACAGAACTATGGCTACACCTTC; CDR3: CASSYGGQNYGYTF
size: few; D: -; J: TRBJ1-2; V: TRBV5-1; DNA: TGCGCCAGCAGCTTGCTGGGGGGTGGCTACACCTTC; CDR3: CASSLLGGGYTF
size: -; D: -; J: TRBJ1-1; V: TRBV2; DNA: TGTGCCAGCAGTGAAGCGCAGGGGCTTGGGGCTTTCTTT; CDR3: CASSEAQGLGAFF
size: -; D: TRBD1; J: TRBJ1-3; V: TRBV5-8; DNA: TGTGCCAGCAGCTTGAAGGGGGCTCGCGGAAACACCATATATTTT; CDR3: CASSLKGARGNTIYF
size: -; D: -; J: TRBJ1-2; V: TRBV9; DNA: TGTGCCAGCAGCGTAAGATCAGGGGCCAATAACTATGGCTACACCTTC; CDR3: CASSVRSGANNYGYTF
size: -; D: -; J: TRBJ2-1; V: TRBV6-1; DNA: TGTGCCAGCAGTGACAGGGCCAGCTCCTATAATGAGCAGTTCTTC; CDR3: CASSDRASSYNEQFF
size: -; D: TRBD1; J: TRBJ1-2; V: TRBV15; DNA: TGTGCCACCAGCAGGGACAGGGGGAACTATGGCTACACCTTC; CDR3: CATSRDRGNYGYTF